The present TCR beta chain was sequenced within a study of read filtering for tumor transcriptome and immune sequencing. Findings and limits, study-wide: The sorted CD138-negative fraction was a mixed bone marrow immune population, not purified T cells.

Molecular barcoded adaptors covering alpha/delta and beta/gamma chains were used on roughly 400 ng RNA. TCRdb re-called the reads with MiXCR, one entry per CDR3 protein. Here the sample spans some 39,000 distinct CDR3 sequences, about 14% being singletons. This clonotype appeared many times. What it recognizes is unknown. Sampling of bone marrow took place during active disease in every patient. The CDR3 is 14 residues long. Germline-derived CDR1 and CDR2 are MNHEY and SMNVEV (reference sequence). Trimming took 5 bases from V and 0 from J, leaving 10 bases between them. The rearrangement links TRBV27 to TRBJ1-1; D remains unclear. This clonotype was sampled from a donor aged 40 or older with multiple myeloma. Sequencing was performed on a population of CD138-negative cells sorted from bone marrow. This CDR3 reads CASSAPGLNTEAFF. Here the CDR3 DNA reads TGTGCCAGCAGTGCCCCGGGCCTGAACACTGAAGCTTTCTTT.